This TCR beta chain was found in a study of blood T cell repertoires in COVID-19. Across the whole study: PBMCs, B-cell-depleted T cells, or T cells were the source of the cDNA or gDNA that made up the material.

Trimming took off 11 bases at V and 0 bases at J, with 14 bases between the two ends. The germline V gene encodes CDR1 MNHEY and CDR2 SVGAGI. CDR3 size: 13 residues. The assay was immunoSEQ multiplex PCR, and TCRdb's table has in-frame clones only and misses some. This table has roughly 120,000 clones, roughly three quarters appearing once. The sequencing input was peripheral blood. The chain recombines TRBV6-5 with TRBJ2-7; D is unclear. The TCR was taken from a human donor in a cohort sampled during active COVID-19. Written as DNA, the CDR3 is TGTGCCCTCAGGCCCGCGAGCTCCTACGAGCAGTACTTC. Its protein product is CALRPASSYEQYF.